This record concerns one TCR beta chain sequence. The target antigen is unknown. Method: immunoSEQ multiplex PCR; TCRdb's copy keeps in-frame clones and lacks some. The sample lists 55,000 to 75,000 clones, less than 85% occurring once. With 0 bases removed from V and 4 bases from J, the gap between germline ends came to 13 bases. Germline CDR1 and CDR2: LGHNA and YSLEER. This CDR3 is built from 15 residues. These data are taken from a study of radiotherapy plus CTLA-4 blockade in lung cancer. Study-wide findings and caveats: Expansion of tumor-derived TCR clones was observed in blood after radiotherapy plus ipilimumab.

The chain is built from TRBV4-3 and TRBJ2-7; D perhaps matches TRBD1 (5 bases). The receptor comes from a human donor with non-small cell lung cancer whose response to radiotherapy plus ipilimumab could not be evaluated. Some clones in this sample may be carry-over from other donors' samples. The sequenced sample was peripheral blood, obtained from a patient treated with radiotherapy plus ipilimumab. The CDR3 nucleotides are TGCGCCAGCAGCCAAGATCTACGGACAAGTTACGAGCAGTACTTC. Encoded protein: CASSQDLRTSYEQYF.